This entry concerns a single T cell receptor beta chain. Its specificity is unknown. Profiled with immunoSEQ multiplex PCR; TCRdb holds only in-frame clones, not every one. The data show 9,500 to 15,000 clones, nearly 90% seen once. The CDR3 contains 14 residues. V was clipped by 4 bases and J by 9 bases, with 15 bases between them. Germline V gene sequence: CDR1 MNHEY, CDR2 SVGAGI. This sample is drawn from a study of T cell clonotyping in hematopoietic cell transplantation. Study-level results: Higher Inverse Simpson Index values in graft donor and pretransplant recipient predicted broader posttransplant TCR diversity. CD4 and CD8 repertoire contributions could not be separated without sorting.

Material for sequencing was peripheral blood mononuclear cells. This clonotype was sampled from a human donor who either received an allogeneic hematopoietic cell transplant for a myeloid malignancy or was a related donor (not recorded which). Some clones in this sample may be carry-over from other donors' samples. The chain carries TRBV6-5 and TRBJ2-2; unclear D gene. CDR3 region: CASSSYVNGRELFF. In nucleotides, the CDR3 is TGTGCCAGCAGTTCGTACGTCAACGGCCGGGAGCTGTTTTTT.